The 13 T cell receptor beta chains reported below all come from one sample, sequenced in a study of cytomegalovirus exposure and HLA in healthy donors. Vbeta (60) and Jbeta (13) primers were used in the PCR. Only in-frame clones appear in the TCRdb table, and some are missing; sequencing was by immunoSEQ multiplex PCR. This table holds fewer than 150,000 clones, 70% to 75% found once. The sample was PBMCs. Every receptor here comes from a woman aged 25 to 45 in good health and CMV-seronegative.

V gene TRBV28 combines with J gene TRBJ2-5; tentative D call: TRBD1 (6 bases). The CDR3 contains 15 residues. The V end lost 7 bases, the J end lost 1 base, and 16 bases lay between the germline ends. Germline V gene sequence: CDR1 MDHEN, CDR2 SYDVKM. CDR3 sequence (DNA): TGTGCCAGCAAGGACGACAGGCGACTCCAAGAGACCCAGTACTTC. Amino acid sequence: CASKDDRRLQETQYF.

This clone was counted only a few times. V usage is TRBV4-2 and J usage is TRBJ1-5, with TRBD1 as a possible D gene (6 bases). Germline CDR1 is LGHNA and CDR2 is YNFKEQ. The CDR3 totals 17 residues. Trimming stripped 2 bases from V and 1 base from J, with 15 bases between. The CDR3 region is CASSQNYRAASNQPQHF. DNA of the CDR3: TGTGCCAGCAGCCAAAATTACAGGGCGGCGAGCAATCAGCCCCAGCATTTT.

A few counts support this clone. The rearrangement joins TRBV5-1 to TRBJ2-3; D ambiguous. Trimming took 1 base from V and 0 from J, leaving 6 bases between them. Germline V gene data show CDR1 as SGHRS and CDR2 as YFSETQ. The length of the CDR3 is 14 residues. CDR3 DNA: TGCGCCAGCAGCTTGCCGGAGAGCACAGATACGCAGTATTTT. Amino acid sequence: CASSLPESTDTQYF.

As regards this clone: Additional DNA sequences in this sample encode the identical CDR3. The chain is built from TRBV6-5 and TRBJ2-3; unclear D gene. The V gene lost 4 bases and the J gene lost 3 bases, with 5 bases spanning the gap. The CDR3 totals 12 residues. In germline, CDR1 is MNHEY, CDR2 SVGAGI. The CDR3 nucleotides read TGTGCCAGCAGTTCCCGTACAGATACGCAGTATTTT. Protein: CASSSRTDTQYF.

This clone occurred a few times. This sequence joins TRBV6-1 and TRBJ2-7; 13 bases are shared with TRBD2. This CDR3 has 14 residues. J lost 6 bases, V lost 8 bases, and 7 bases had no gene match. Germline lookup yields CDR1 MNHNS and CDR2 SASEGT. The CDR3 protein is CASLTSGGYGEQYV. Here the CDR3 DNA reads TGTGCCAGCTTGACTAGCGGGGGGTACGGCGAGCAGTACGTC.

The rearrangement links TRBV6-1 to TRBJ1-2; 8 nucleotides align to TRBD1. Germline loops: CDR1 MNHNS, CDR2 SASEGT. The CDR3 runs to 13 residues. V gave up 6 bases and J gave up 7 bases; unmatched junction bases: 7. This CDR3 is CASRTGDWVGYTF. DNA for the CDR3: TGTGCCAGCAGGACAGGGGATTGGGTTGGCTACACCTTC.

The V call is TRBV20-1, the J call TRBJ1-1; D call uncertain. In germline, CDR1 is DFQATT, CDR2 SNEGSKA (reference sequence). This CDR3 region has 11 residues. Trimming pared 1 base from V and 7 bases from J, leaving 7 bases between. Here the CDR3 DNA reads TGCAGTGCTAGAGGGGGAGTTGAAGCTTTCTTT. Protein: CSARGGVEAFF.

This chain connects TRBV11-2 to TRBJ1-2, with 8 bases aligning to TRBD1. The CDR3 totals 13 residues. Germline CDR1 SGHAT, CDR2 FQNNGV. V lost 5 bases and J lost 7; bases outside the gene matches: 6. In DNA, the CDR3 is TGTGCCAGCAGCCCCGGGACAGGCGGTGGCTACACCTTC. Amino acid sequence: CASSPGTGGGYTF.

The CDR3 sequence is CASSWTLETQYF. CDR3 DNA: TGTGCCAGCAGTTGGACATTGGAGACCCAGTACTTC. V is TRBV2 and J is TRBJ2-5; a weak D match, TRBD1 (5 bases). CDR1 SNHLY and CDR2 FYNNEI come from the germline V gene. V lost 5 bases, J lost 5 bases, and 9 bases lay in between. This CDR3 has 12 residues.

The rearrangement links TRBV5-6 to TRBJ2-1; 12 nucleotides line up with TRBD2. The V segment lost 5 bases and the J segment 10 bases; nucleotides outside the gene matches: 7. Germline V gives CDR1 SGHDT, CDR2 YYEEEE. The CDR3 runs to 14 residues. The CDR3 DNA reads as TGTGCCAGCAGTCTGACACTAGCGGGAGGCGAGCAGTTCTTC. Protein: CASSLTLAGGEQFF.

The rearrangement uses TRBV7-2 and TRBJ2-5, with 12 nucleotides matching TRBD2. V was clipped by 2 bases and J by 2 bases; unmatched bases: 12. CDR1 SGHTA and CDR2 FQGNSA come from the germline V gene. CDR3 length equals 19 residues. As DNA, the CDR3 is TGTGCCAGCAGCTTAAGTAGGGCTAGCGGGGGGGCTGGTCAAGAGACCCAGTACTTC. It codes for CASSLSRASGGAGQETQYF.

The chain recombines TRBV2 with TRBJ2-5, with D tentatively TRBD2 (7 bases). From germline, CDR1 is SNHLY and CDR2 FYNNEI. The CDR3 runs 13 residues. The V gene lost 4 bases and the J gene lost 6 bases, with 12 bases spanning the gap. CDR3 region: CASSAAGAKTQYF. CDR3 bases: TGTGCCAGCAGTGCTGCGGGGGCAAAGACCCAGTACTTC.

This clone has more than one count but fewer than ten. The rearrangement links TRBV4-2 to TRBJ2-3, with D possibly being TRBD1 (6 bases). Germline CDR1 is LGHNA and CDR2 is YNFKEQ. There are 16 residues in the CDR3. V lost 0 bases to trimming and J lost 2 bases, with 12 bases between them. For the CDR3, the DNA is TGTGCCAGCAGCCAAGATCGAGACAGGTTCACAGATACGCAGTATTTT. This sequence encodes CASSQDRDRFTDTQYF.